The sequence of this T cell receptor beta chain was determined in a study of identifying expanded T cells in peripheral blood. Broader study findings: Roughly two-week clone count variance significantly increased as total template count grew.

A remark on this clone: Its antigen is unidentified.

The V and J ends lost 4 bases and 7 bases, in that order; junction bases with no gene match: 5. CDR1 is LNHNV and CDR2 is YYDKDF in the germline V gene (reference sequence). The CDR3 is made up of 15 amino acids. Produced via immunoSEQ multiplex PCR; TCRdb's table is partial and in-frame only. The repertoire holds 81,000 or so clones, with around 84% as singletons. Healthy donors had no documented immune events, such as infections, while sampled. The sample comprised blood. This receptor was identified in a person aged 18 to 75 in good health. The V gene is TRBV15, the J gene TRBJ2-1, with 12 nucleotides matching TRBD2. As DNA, the CDR3 is TGTGCCACCAGCAACACCGGGACTAGCGGGAATGAGCAGTTCTTC. Translated: CATSNTGTSGNEQFF.